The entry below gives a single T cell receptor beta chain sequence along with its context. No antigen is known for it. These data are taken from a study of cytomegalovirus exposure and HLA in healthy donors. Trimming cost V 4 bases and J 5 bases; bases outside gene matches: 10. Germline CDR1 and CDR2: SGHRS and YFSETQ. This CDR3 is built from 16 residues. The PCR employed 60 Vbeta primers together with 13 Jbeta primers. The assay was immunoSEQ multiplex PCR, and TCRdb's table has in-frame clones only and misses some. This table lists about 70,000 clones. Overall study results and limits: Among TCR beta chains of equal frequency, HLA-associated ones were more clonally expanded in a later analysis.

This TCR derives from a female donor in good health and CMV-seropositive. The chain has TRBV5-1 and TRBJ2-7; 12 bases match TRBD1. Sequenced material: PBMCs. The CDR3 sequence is CASSVELGTGGHEQYF. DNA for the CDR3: TGCGCCAGCAGCGTTGAACTCGGGACAGGGGGCCACGAGCAGTACTTC.